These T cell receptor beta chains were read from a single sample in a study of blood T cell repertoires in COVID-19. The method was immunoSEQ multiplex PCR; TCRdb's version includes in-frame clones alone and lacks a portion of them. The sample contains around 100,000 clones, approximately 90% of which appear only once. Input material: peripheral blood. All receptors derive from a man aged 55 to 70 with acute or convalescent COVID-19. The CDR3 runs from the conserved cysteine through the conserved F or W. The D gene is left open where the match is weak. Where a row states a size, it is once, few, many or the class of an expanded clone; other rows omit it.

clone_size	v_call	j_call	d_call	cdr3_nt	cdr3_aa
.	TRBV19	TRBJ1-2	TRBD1	TGTGCCAGTAGCGACAGGGTTGGCTACACCTTC	CASSDRVGYTF
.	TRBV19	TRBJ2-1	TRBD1	TGTGCCAGTAGTAGCGGTGGGACAGGGGGTAGGGATGAGCAGTTCTTC	CASSSGGTGGRDEQFF
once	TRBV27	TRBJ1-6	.	TGTGCCAGCAGATTGGCGGGGCTAAATAATTCACCCCTCCACTTT	CASRLAGLNNSPLHF
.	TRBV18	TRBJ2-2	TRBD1	TGTGCCAGCTCACCTTCAAGGACAGGCCCGAACACCGGGGAGCTGTTTTTT	CASSPSRTGPNTGELFF
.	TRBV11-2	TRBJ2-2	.	TGTGCCAGCAGCTTTCGCAGCACCGGGGAGCTGTTTTTT	CASSFRSTGELFF
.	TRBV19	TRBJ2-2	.	TGTGCCAGTACCCTCTCTAGCCGCCCATCCATCGGGGAGCTGTTTTTT	CASTLSSRPSIGELFF
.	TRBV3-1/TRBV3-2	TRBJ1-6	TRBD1	TGTGCCAGCAGCGACCGGGACAGCAATTCACCCCTCCACTTT	CASSDRDSNSPLHF
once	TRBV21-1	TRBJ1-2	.	TGTGCCAGCATAGGAGGAGGTTCGGAGGGCTACACCTTC	CASIGGGSEGYTF
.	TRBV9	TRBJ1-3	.	TGTGCCAGCGGAGACGGATCTGGAAACACCATATATTTT	CASGDGSGNTIYF
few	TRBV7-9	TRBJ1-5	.	TGTGCCAGCAGCTTAGAGGGAGGCCGCAATCAGCCCCAGCATTTT	CASSLEGGRNQPQHF
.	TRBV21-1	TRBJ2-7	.	TGTGCCAGCAGCATGGGGACACCCCTCGCCTACGAGCAGTACTTC	CASSMGTPLAYEQYF
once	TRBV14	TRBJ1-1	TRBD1	TGTGCCAGCAGCCGTGACAGGGGCCCGAACACTGAAGCTTTCTTT	CASSRDRGPNTEAFF
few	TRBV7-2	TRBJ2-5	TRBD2	TGTGCCAGCAGCTTAGGCGGGAGGATCCAAGAGACCCAGTACTTC	CASSLGGRIQETQYF
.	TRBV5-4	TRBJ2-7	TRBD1	TGTGCCAGCAGCTCCCCGGGGACAGGGGGCTACGAGCAGTACTTC	CASSSPGTGGYEQYF
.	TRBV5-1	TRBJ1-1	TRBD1	TGCGCCAGCAGTCCTCAGGGGGCGGACACTGAAGCTTTCTTT	CASSPQGADTEAFF
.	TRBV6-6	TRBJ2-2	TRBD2	TGTGCCAGCAGTTCCCCACTAGCGGGAGGCACCGGGGAGCTGTTTTTT	CASSSPLAGGTGELFF
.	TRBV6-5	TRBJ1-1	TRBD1	TGTGCCAGCGCTCGGACAGGGGGGTTCACTGAAGCTTTCTTT	CASARTGGFTEAFF
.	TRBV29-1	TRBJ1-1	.	TGCAGCGTTGGAACCGGGGGGACTGAAGCTTTCTTT	CSVGTGGTEAFF
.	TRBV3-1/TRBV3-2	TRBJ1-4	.	TGTGCCAGCAGCCGCCAGGGCGGGGAAGAAAAACTGTTTTTT	CASSRQGGEEKLFF
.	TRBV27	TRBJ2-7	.	TGTGCCAGCAGTTTCCCGAGCGGCGAGCAGTACTTC	CASSFPSGEQYF
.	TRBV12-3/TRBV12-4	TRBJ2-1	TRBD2	TGTGCCAGCAGGTGGCCGGGGGGCAATGAGCAGTTCTTC	CASRWPGGNEQFF
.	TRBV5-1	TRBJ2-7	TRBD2	TGCGCCAGCAGCCTCGGGACTAGCGGGAACGAGCAGTACTTC	CASSLGTSGNEQYF
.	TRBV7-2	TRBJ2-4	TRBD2	TGTGCCAGCAGCTTAGCCCGAAGCGGGAGGGCTGGAAACATTCAGTACTTC	CASSLARSGRAGNIQYF
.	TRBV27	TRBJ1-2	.	TGTGCCAGCAGTCATAACCAGGGTTCGGCTAACTATGGCTACACCTTC	CASSHNQGSANYGYTF
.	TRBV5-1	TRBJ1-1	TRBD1	TGCGCCAGCAGCTTGGACAGGGGGCAGAGTTTCTTCTTT	CASSLDRGQSFFF
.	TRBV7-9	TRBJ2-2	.	TGTGCCAGCAGCTTTAGCGGACGGGGCACCGGGGAGCTGTTTTTT	CASSFSGRGTGELFF
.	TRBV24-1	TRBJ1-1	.	TGTGCCACCAGTGATTTCGGAGGGACAGCTTTCTTT	CATSDFGGTAFF
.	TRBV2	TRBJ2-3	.	TGTGCCAGCAGCGGGACTTACCTTTCTGATACGCAGTATTTT	CASSGTYLSDTQYF
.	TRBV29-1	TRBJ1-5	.	TGCAGCGTCAAATTATCCGGGGGCAATCAGCCCCAGCATTTT	CSVKLSGGNQPQHF
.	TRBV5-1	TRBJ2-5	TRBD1	TGCGCCAGCAGCCGATTAGGGGACAGGGAAGAGACCCAGTACTTC	CASSRLGDREETQYF
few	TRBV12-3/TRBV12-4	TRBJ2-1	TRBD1	TGTGCCAGCACCCTACAGGGGGAGAACGCCCAGTTCTTC	CASTLQGENAQFF
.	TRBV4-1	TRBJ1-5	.	TGCGCCAGCAGCCTGAACGTCGGTAGCAATCAGCCCCAGCATTTT	CASSLNVGSNQPQHF
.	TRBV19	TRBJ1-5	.	TGTGCCAGTAGCGTACAGGGTCTCTATAGCAATCAGCCCCAGCATTTT	CASSVQGLYSNQPQHF